These 31 T cell receptor beta chains share one sample of origin, sequenced in a study of shared clonotypes between healthy human individuals. Profiling relied on immunoSEQ multiplex PCR, and the TCRdb table lists in-frame clones only, not all of them. The sample contains about 2.4 million clones, 80% to 95% of which appear only once. The specimen was naive CD4+ T cells from PBMCs. Specified subset: CD45RA+ positively selected. The receptors were gathered from a man in his late teens or twenties in good health. Some clones in this sample may be carry-over from other donors' samples.

The V and J genes are TRBV6-6 and TRBJ2-7; 7 bases fit TRBD1. Unmatched junction bases numbered 2, after V lost 6 bases and J lost 3 bases. Per germline, CDR1 MNHNY and CDR2 SVGAGI (reference sequence). CDR3 length: 12 amino acids. As DNA, the CDR3 is TGTGCCAGCAGGACAGGGTACTACGAGCAGTACTTC. Translating gives CASRTGYYEQYF.

The table lists this clone with a few counts. V is TRBV30 and J is TRBJ1-5; 9 bases are shared with TRBD1. The CDR3 sequence is 15 residues long. The J segment lost 3 bases and the V segment lost 4 bases, leaving 7 bases of the junction unmatched. Germline CDR1 and CDR2: GTSNPN and SVGIG (reference sequence). The CDR3 loop is CAWKRGTGYNQPQHF. The CDR3 nucleotides read TGTGCCTGGAAAAGAGGGACAGGGTACAATCAGCCCCAGCATTTT.

The CDR3 nucleotides are TGTGCCAGCTCACAACAGGTGCCTACGACCCAGTACTTC. Translation gives CASSQQVPTTQYF. V is TRBV18 and J is TRBJ2-5; possibly TRBD1 for D (5 bases). The V and J ends lost 4 bases and 7 bases respectively, with 13 bases between them. The CDR3 length is 13 residues. In germline, CDR1 is KGHSH, CDR2 LQKENI.

The chain recombines TRBV6-5 with TRBJ1-5; tentatively, D is TRBD1 (5 bases). CDR1 is MNHEY and CDR2 is SVGAGI in the germline V gene. The CDR3 spans 14 residues. The V end lost 6 bases, the J end lost 1 base, and 10 bases lay between the germline ends. For the CDR3, the DNA is TGTGCCAGCAGCCCCCACAGGAGCAATCAGCCCCAGCATTTT. Amino acid sequence: CASSPHRSNQPQHF.

The chain recombines TRBV18 with TRBJ2-1; 7 nucleotides agree with TRBD1. This CDR3 contains 15 residues. Germline CDR1 and CDR2: KGHSH and LQKENI. Germline trimming cut 3 bases from V and 1 base from J; bases unmatched to any gene: 3. In nucleotides, the CDR3 is TGTGCCAGCTCACCCACAGGGGATTCCTACAATGAGCAGTTCTTC. Protein product: CASSPTGDSYNEQFF.

The rearrangement joins TRBV18 to TRBJ1-1; a possible D gene is TRBD1 (6 bases). The germline gives CDR1 KGHSH, CDR2 LQKENI. V lost 5 bases and J lost 0, with 10 bases in between. This CDR3 has 14 residues. The CDR3 DNA reads TGTGCCAGCTCATCGACAGGTTTGAACACTGAAGCTTTCTTT. Its protein is CASSSTGLNTEAFF.

A word on this clone: The same CDR3 arises from other DNA sequences in this sample as well. CDR3 protein: CASSVDPGRNYGYTF. In DNA, the CDR3 is TGTGCCAGCAGCGTAGATCCAGGGAGAAACTATGGCTACACCTTC. V usage is TRBV9 and J usage is TRBJ1-2, with D perhaps matching TRBD1 (5 bases). The V gene's germline CDR1 is SGDLS and CDR2 YYNGEE. Trimming pared 0 bases from V and 2 bases from J, leaving 11 bases between. CDR3 length equals 15 residues.

This chain connects TRBV10-3 to TRBJ2-1; 9 nucleotides match TRBD1. The junction had 3 bases not matched to a gene; V was cut back by 2 bases and J by 4 bases. Germline assignment: CDR1 ENHRY and CDR2 SYGVKD. This CDR3 comprises 15 residues. For the CDR3, the DNA is TGTGCCATCAGTGAGGGGACAGGGCGATACAATGAGCAGTTCTTC. It encodes CAISEGTGRYNEQFF.

Comments on this clone: The same CDR3 is also encoded by other DNA sequences in this sample. This sequence joins TRBV20-1 and TRBJ2-2; no clear D. The CDR3 runs 11 residues. The ends were cut back, 1 base at V and 5 bases at J, with 2 bases in the middle. Germline loops: CDR1 DFQATT, CDR2 SNEGSKA (reference sequence). The CDR3 DNA sequence: TGCAGTGCTAGAGGAACCGGGGAGCTGTTTTTT. The encoded protein is CSARGTGELFF.

The chain couples TRBV4-2 to TRBJ2-1; D ambiguous. The CDR3 has 15 amino acids. V shed 0 bases and J shed 4 bases, with 10 bases lying between them. CDR1 is LGHNA, CDR2 YNFKEQ, per germline. The DNA for the CDR3 is TGTGCCAGCAGCCAAGATGGCCAACAATACAATGAGCAGTTCTTC. It encodes CASSQDGQQYNEQFF.

This clone has only one observation. The chain carries TRBV18 and TRBJ2-1, with D possibly matching TRBD2 (6 bases). V dropped 6 bases and J dropped 13 bases, with 16 bases sitting between them. The germline V gene encodes CDR1 KGHSH and CDR2 LQKENI. The CDR3 spans 12 residues. DNA of the CDR3: TGTGCCAGCTCCCACGGGACTCCGGGACAGTTCTTC. Its protein is CASSHGTPGQFF.

The V and J genes are TRBV9 and TRBJ2-1; 12 bases map to TRBD2. This CDR3 is 15 amino acids long. Germline loops: CDR1 SGDLS, CDR2 YYNGEE. V gave up 3 bases and J gave up 8 bases; unmatched junction bases: 6. Here the CDR3 DNA reads TGTGCCAGCAGCGAATCGACTAGCGGGAGTTATGAGCAGTTCTTC. It specifies CASSESTSGSYEQFF.

The gene calls are TRBV27 and TRBJ2-7; a weak D match, TRBD1 (6 bases). V dropped 3 bases and J dropped 4 bases, with 19 bases sitting between them. The CDR3 totals 16 residues. CDR1 and CDR2 from the germline V gene are MNHEY and SMNVEV (reference sequence). The CDR3 DNA is TGTGCCAGCAGTTTTTTCACAGGGACACCTACTTACGAGCAGTACTTC. It is translated as CASSFFTGTPTYEQYF.

The genes are TRBV6-1 and TRBJ1-4; D perhaps matches TRBD1 (6 bases). CDR1 is MNHNS and CDR2 is SASEGT in the germline V gene. The V gene lost 2 bases and the J gene lost 10 bases, with 14 bases spanning the gap. CDR3 length: 14 amino acids. CDR3 amino acids: CASSETGAEGKLFF. CDR3 nucleotide sequence: TGTGCCAGCAGTGAAACGGGGGCGGAGGGAAAACTGTTTTTT.

J is TRBJ1-4 and V is TRBV29-1; D remains ambiguous. The V end was cut by 3 bases, the J end by 8 bases, with 10 bases between. The length of the CDR3 is 12 residues. Germline CDR1 and CDR2: SQVTM and ANQGSEA. The CDR3 bases are TGCAGCGTTGAGGAGGGATACGAAAAACTGTTTTTT. This encodes CSVEEGYEKLFF.

The chain is built from TRBV19 and TRBJ2-6, with 8 bases aligning to TRBD1. V shed 6 bases and J 0 bases; nucleotides not matched to a gene: 10. Germline lookup yields CDR1 LNHDA and CDR2 SQIVND (reference sequence). This CDR3 region has 18 residues. This CDR3 is CASRTGQGQSSGANVLTF. DNA for the CDR3: TGTGCCAGTAGAACAGGACAGGGCCAGAGCTCTGGGGCCAACGTCCTGACTTTC.

Details on this clone: Other DNA sequences in this sample translate to the same CDR3. CDR3 in DNA: TGCGCCAGCAGCTTGGCCAGCAACTCCTACAATGAGCAGTTCTTC. Residues: CASSLASNSYNEQFF. This rearrangement joins TRBV5-1 to TRBJ2-1; D remains unclear. V shed 0 bases and J shed 0 bases, with 7 bases lying between them. This CDR3 has 15 residues. Germline V gene data show CDR1 as SGHRS and CDR2 as YFSETQ.

This clone turned up a few times. The gene calls are TRBV21-1 and TRBJ2-5; TRBD2, as called in the table, went unchecked against the DNA. TRBV21-1 has pseudogene status. CDR3 size: 14 residues. Here the CDR3 reads CASSKCRLRETQYF. CDR3 nucleotide sequence: TGTGCCAGCAGCAAATGTAGGTTGCGGGAGACCCAGTACTTC.

This clone was seen just once. V usage is TRBV6-6 and J usage is TRBJ2-5, with D perhaps matching TRBD1 (6 bases). The J call is uncertain, as TRBJ2-7 better fits the DNA end. Germline V gives CDR1 MNHNY, CDR2 SVGAGI (reference sequence). The CDR3 spans 16 residues. Here the CDR3 DNA reads TGTGCCAGCAGACCGAGACAGGCTCTCAATTCCTACGAGCAGTACTTC. Its translation: CASRPRQALNSYEQYF.

V is TRBV5-1 and J is TRBJ2-1; TRBD2 agrees at 7 bases. V dropped 0 bases and J dropped 6; count of bases not matched to a gene: 3. CDR1 is SGHRS, CDR2 YFSETQ, per germline. The CDR3 is 14 residues long. This CDR3 is CASSLGLAPNEQFF. In DNA, the CDR3 is TGCGCCAGCAGCTTGGGACTAGCACCCAATGAGCAGTTCTTC.

This chain links TRBV5-1 with TRBJ2-5; 9 positions match TRBD2. The J segment lost 0 bases and the V segment lost 0 bases, leaving 9 bases of the junction unmatched. This CDR3 is built from 18 residues. Germline loops: CDR1 SGHRS, CDR2 YFSETQ. CDR3 residues: CASSLATVAGVYQETQYF. As DNA, the CDR3 is TGCGCCAGCAGCTTGGCAACCGTAGCGGGAGTGTACCAAGAGACCCAGTACTTC. Looking up the rest from reference TRBV5-1 and TRBJ2-5 gives the full variable domain: KAGVTQTPRYLIKTRGQQVTLSCSPISGHRSVSWYQQTPGQGLQFLFEYFSETQRNKGNFPGRFSGRQFSNSRSEMNVSTLELGDSALYLCASSLATVAGVYQETQYFGPGTRLLVL.

Concerning this clone: Other DNA variants within this sample encode the same CDR3. The V call is TRBV30, the J call TRBJ2-5; D remains ambiguous. The CDR3 totals 12 residues. The germline V gene encodes CDR1 GTSNPN and CDR2 SVGIG (reference sequence). V was cut by 0 bases and J by 5 bases, with 7 bases left in between. The CDR3 DNA is TGTGCCTGGAGTGTATTCGGGGAGACCCAGTACTTC. Its translation is CAWSVFGETQYF.

The chain has TRBV6-5 and TRBJ2-1; tentative D call: TRBD2 (6 bases). This CDR3 region has 12 residues. Per germline, CDR1 MNHEY and CDR2 SVGAGI. The V end was cut by 6 bases, the J end by 8 bases, with 11 bases between. The CDR3 is CASSQRRDEQFF. DNA for the CDR3: TGTGCCAGCAGCCAGAGGAGGGATGAGCAGTTCTTC.

On this clone itself: The sample contains more than one DNA sequence encoding this CDR3. The chain has TRBV7-2 and TRBJ2-7; 12 nucleotides match TRBD2. CDR3 length equals 15 residues. The germline V gene encodes CDR1 SGHTA and CDR2 FQGNSA. V trimming: 4 bases; J trimming: 1 base; junction bases outside the gene matches: 2. The CDR3 DNA follows: TGTGCCAGCAGCTCAGGACTAGCGGGATCCTACGAGCAGTACTTC. Its protein product is CASSSGLAGSYEQYF.

V usage is TRBV18 and J usage is TRBJ1-1; 7 positions agree with TRBD1. The CDR3 contains 15 residues. V was pared by 4 bases and J by 3 bases, with 8 bases of the junction left unmatched. Per the germline V gene, CDR1 is KGHSH and CDR2 is LQKENI. The CDR3 DNA sequence: TGTGCCAGCTCACTTTACAGGGGCCGGGACACTGAAGCTTTCTTT. It encodes CASSLYRGRDTEAFF.

The chain couples TRBV7-2 to TRBJ1-5; D is possibly TRBD1 (6 bases). The V and J ends lost 5 bases and 0 bases respectively, with 11 bases between them. This CDR3 is built from 15 residues. Germline V gene lookup returns CDR1 SGHTA and CDR2 FQGNSA. CDR3 sequence (DNA): TGTGCCAGCAGCCGGACAGTTAATAGCAATCAGCCCCAGCATTTT. As protein: CASSRTVNSNQPQHF.

To note about this clone: This specimen includes other DNA sequences encoding the same CDR3. CDR3 sequence: CASSLSVEQYF. CDR3 sequence (DNA): TGTGCCAGCAGCTTATCGGTCGAGCAGTACTTC. This rearrangement joins TRBV7-2 to TRBJ2-7; D remains ambiguous. V lost 2 bases to trimming and J lost 6 bases, with 5 bases between them. In germline, CDR1 is SGHTA, CDR2 FQGNSA. This CDR3 has 11 residues.

V is TRBV9 and J is TRBJ2-2; D is unclear. Germline lookup yields CDR1 SGDLS and CDR2 YYNGEE. The V end lost 3 bases, the J end lost 6 bases, and 15 bases lay between the germline ends. There are 15 residues in the CDR3. CDR3 residues: CASSEGQLGSGELFF. The CDR3 DNA reads TGTGCCAGCAGCGAGGGTCAGCTTGGGTCCGGGGAGCTGTTTTTT.

The chain links TRBV6-1 to TRBJ1-5, with a tentative D call TRBD1 (6 bases). The length of the CDR3 is 17 residues. The V gene's germline CDR1 is MNHNS and CDR2 SASEGT. With 2 bases removed from V and 1 base from J, the gap between germline ends came to 15 bases. DNA for the CDR3: TGTGCCAGCAGTGAAAGGATGGAGGGGGGGAGCAATCAGCCCCAGCATTTT. Translation: CASSERMEGGSNQPQHF.

The V call is TRBV5-1, the J call TRBJ2-2; D uncertain. This CDR3 contains 13 residues. The V and J ends lost 9 bases and 5 bases respectively, with 14 bases between them. The germline V gene has CDR1 SGHRS and CDR2 YFSETQ. The DNA of the CDR3 is TGCGCCACTGCCCTGGGCTTGACCGGGGAGCTGTTTTTT. It translates to CATALGLTGELFF. Variable domain in full (rest from reference TRBV5-1 and TRBJ2-2): KAGVTQTPRYLIKTRGQQVTLSCSPISGHRSVSWYQQTPGQGLQFLFEYFSETQRNKGNFPGRFSGRQFSNSRSEMNVSTLELGDSALYLCATALGLTGELFFGEGSRLTVL.

The chain uses TRBV28 and TRBJ1-5; a possible D gene is TRBD1 (6 bases). V was trimmed by 1 base and J by 11 bases, leaving 18 bases between them. This CDR3 contains 15 residues. From germline, CDR1 is MDHEN and CDR2 SYDVKM. DNA for the CDR3: TGTGCCAGCAGTTTATCATTAGGGGGGCGGTCGGCCCAGCATTTT. The encoded protein is CASSLSLGGRSAQHF.